The present T cell receptor beta chain was sequenced within a study of Ad26.COV2.S vaccination and SARS-CoV-2 variants. Repertoires were generated with immunoSEQ multiplex PCR, while TCRdb's copy carries only in-frame clones and drops some. This sample has roughly 250,000 clones, with around nine tenths found just once. Study observations and caveats: Assessments of TCR breadth and depth may have underestimated the total T cell responses. Participants in the vaccine arm had higher spike-specific TCR breadth; placebo recipients had lower. Substantial breadth was reportedly displayed by spike-specific CD8+ and CD4+ T cell responses after vaccination.

Specified treatment: approximately 18 received Ad26.COV2.S at low or high dose, single or two shots; about 5 received placebo; per-sample allocation not given. The investigators took samples on day 63 after the first vaccine or placebo injection. Spike of the Wuhan-strain SARS-CoV-2 was expressed by an Ad26 vector, which formed the vaccine. Concerning this clone itself: Its matching antigen is unknown.

There are 15 residues in the CDR3. Trimming cost V 4 bases and J 1 base; bases outside gene matches: 4. CDR1 SEHNR and CDR2 FQNEAQ come from the germline V gene (reference sequence). J is TRBJ1-1 and V is TRBV7-9, with TRBD1 matching over 9 bases. This receptor was identified in a person between 18 and 65 years old who received the Ad26.COV2.S COVID-19 vaccine or a placebo. This specimen consisted of peripheral blood, obtained in a trial of Ad26.COV2.S vaccine versus placebo. The CDR3 sequence is CASSSYRGRNTEAFF. The CDR3 region has the DNA TGTGCCAGCAGCTCGTACAGGGGGCGGAACACTGAAGCTTTCTTT.